This TCR beta chain appears in the sequencing data of a study of CD8 T cells in Susac syndrome. Notes on the study in general: The study recognized that its TCR sequencing and HLA analysis covered a relatively small number of individuals.

J was trimmed by 5 bases and V by 6 bases; bases with no gene match: 3. Germline V CDR1 and CDR2: DFQATT, SNEGSKA (reference sequence). The CDR3 runs to 12 residues. RNA totalling about 0.5 to 1 ug underwent reverse transcription with random hexamers. TCR beta CDR3 was amplified by immunoSEQ multiplex PCR. This amplification extended across 54 Vbeta and 13 Jbeta segments. A single record per CDR3 protein comes from TCRdb applying MiXCR to the immunoSEQ multiplex PCR reads. Among some 100,000 distinct CDR3 sequences, approximately 93% were seen once, and the ten largest hold 0.085% to 0.095%. Blood CD8+ and CD4+ T cells underwent high-throughput TCR beta sequencing. Remarks on this clonotype: Its antigen is currently unknown.

The specimen sequenced was CD4+ T cells from PBMCs. The chain joins TRBV20-1 to TRBJ1-5; 8 bases are shared with TRBD1. The origin of this receptor is a human donor with multiple sclerosis. The CDR3 sequence: CSAQTGDQPQHF. CDR3 nucleotides: TGCAGTGCCCAGACAGGGGATCAGCCCCAGCATTTT.